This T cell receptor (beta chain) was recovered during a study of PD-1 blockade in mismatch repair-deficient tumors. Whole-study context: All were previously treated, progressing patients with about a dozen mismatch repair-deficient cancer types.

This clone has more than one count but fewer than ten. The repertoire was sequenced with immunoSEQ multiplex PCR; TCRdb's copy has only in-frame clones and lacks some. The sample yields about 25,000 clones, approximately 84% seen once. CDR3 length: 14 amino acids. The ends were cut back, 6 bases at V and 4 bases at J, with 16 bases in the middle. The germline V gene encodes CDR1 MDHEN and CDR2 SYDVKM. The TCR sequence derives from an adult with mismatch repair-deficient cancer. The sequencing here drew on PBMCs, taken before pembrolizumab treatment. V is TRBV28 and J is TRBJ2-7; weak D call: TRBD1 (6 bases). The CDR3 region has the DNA TGTGCCAGCAGGCCAGGGGCCAGAGTATACGAGCAGTACTTC. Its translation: CASRPGARVYEQYF.